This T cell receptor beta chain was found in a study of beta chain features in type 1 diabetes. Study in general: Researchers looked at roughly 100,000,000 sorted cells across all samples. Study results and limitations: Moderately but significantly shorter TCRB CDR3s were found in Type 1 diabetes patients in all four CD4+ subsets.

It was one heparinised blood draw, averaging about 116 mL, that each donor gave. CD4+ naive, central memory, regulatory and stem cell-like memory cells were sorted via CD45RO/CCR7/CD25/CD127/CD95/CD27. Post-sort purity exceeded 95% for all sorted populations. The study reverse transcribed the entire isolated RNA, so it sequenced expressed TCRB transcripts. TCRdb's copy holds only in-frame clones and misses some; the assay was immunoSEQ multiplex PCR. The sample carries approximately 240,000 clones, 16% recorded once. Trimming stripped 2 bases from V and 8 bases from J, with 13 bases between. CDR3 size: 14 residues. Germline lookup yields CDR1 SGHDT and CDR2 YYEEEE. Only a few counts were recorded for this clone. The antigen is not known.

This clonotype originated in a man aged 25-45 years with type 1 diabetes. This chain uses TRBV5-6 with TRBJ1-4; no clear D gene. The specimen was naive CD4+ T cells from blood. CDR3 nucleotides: TGTGCCAGCAGCTTCAGTGGCCTAGCCGAAAAACTGTTTTTT. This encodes CASSFSGLAEKLFF.